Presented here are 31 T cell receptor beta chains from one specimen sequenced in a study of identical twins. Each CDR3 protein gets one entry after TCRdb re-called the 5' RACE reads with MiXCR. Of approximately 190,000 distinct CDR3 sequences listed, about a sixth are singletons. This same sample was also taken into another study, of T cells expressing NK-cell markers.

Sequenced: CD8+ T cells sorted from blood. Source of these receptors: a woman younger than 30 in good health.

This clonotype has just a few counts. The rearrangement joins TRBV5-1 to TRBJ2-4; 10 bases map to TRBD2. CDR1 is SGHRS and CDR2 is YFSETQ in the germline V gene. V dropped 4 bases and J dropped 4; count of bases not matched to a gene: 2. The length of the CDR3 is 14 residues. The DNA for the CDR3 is TGCGCCAGCAGCGTTAGCGGGGGGAAAAACATTCAGTACTTC. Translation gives CASSVSGGKNIQYF.

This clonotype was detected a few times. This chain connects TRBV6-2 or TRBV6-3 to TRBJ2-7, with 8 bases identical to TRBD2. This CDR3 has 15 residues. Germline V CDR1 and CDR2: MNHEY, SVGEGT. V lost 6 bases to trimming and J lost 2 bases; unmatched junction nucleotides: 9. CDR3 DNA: TGTGCCAGCAGCCTGATGACTAGCGAGGCCTACGAGCAGTACTTC. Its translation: CASSLMTSEAYEQYF.

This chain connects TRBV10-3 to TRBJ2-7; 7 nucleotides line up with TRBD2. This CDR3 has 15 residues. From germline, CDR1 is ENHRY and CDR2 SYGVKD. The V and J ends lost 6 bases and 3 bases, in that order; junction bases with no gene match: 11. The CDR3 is CAISDTGTTHYEQYF. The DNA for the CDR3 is TGTGCCATCAGCGACACCGGGACTACCCACTACGAGCAGTACTTC.

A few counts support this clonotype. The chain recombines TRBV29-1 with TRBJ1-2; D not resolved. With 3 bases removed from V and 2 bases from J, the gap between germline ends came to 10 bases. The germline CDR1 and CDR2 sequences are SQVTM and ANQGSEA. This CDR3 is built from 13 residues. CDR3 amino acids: CSVELAANYGYTF. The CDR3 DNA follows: TGCAGCGTTGAGTTGGCGGCCAACTATGGCTACACCTTC.

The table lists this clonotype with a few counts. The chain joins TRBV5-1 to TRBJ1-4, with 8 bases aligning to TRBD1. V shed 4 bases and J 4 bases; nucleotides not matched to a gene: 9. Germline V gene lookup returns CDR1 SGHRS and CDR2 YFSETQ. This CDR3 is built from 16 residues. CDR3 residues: CASSPGQVASNEKLFF. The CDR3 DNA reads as TGCGCCAGCAGCCCGGGACAGGTTGCAAGTAATGAAAAACTGTTTTTT.

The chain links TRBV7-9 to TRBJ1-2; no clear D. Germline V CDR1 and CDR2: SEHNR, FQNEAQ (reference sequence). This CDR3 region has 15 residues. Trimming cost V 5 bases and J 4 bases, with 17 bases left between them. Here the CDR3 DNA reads TGTGCCAGCAGCCCCGGTGACCCCAGGAGCTATGGCTACACCTTC. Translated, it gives CASSPGDPRSYGYTF.

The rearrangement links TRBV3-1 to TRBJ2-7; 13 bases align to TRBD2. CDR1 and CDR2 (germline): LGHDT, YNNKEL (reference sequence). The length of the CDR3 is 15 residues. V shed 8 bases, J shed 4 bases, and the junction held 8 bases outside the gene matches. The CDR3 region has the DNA TGTGCCAGCTGCCTTTGGACTAGCGGGAGATACGAGCAGTACTTC. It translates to CASCLWTSGRYEQYF.

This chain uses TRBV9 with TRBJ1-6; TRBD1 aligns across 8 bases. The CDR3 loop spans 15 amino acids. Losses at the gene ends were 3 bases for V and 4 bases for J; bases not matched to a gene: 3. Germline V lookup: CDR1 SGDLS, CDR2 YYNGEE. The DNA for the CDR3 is TGTGCCAGCAGCGGGCGACAGGGGTATAATTCACCCCTCCACTTT. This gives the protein CASSGRQGYNSPLHF. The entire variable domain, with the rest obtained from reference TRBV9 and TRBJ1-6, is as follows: DSGVTQTPKHLITATGQRVTLRCSPRSGDLSVYWYQQSLDQGLQFLIQYYNGEERAKGNILERFSAQQFPDLHSELNLSSLELGDSALYFCASSGRQGYNSPLHFGNGTRLTVT.

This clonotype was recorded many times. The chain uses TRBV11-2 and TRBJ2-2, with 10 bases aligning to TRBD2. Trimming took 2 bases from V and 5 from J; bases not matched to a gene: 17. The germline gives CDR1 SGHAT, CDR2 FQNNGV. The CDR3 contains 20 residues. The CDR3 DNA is TGTGCCAGCAGCTTATATGGGGCTTCGTATCCTAGCGGGGGAACCGGGGAGCTGTTTTTT. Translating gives CASSLYGASYPSGGTGELFF.

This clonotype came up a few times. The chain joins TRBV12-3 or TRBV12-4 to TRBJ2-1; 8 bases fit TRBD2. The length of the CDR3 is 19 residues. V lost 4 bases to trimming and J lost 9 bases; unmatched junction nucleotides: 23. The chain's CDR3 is CASSSGASGSDRGLGEQFF. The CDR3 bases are TGTGCCAGCAGTTCAGGGGCTAGCGGGTCCGATCGGGGCCTCGGTGAGCAGTTCTTC.

The CDR3 loop is CASSSEIWSSYNEQFF. DNA of the CDR3: TGTGCCAGCAGTTCAGAGATCTGGAGCTCCTACAATGAGCAGTTCTTC. V usage is TRBV27 and J usage is TRBJ2-1; D is unclear. The V gene's germline CDR1 is MNHEY and CDR2 SMNVEV (reference sequence). The CDR3 covers 16 residues. V lost 4 bases to trimming and J lost 0 bases, with 13 bases between them.

In DNA, the CDR3 is TGTGCCAGCAGCTTAAGGACCTTTTACAATGAGCAGTTCTTC. Amino acid sequence: CASSLRTFYNEQFF. The chain couples TRBV12-3 or TRBV12-4 to TRBJ2-1; D is ambiguous. Trimming took off 6 bases at V and 4 bases at J, with 13 bases between the two ends. The CDR3 extends over 14 amino acids.

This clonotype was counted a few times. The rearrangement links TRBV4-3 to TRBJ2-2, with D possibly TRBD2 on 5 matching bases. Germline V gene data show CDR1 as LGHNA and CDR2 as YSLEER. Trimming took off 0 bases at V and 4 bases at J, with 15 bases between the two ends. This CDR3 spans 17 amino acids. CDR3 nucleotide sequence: TGCGCCAGCAGCCAAGATAGGTACAAGGGAGTCACCGGGGAGCTGTTTTTT. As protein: CASSQDRYKGVTGELFF.

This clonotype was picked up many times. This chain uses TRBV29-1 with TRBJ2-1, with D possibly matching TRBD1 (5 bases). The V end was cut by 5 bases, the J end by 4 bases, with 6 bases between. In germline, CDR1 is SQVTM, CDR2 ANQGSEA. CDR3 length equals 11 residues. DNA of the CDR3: TGCAGCGTTAGACAGTACAATGAGCAGTTCTTC. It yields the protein CSVRQYNEQFF.

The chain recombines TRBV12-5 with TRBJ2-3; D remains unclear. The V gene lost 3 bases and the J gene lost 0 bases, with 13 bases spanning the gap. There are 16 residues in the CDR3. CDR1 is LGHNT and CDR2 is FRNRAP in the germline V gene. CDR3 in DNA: TGTGCTAGTGGTTTTCTCCAATACACTAGCACAGATACGCAGTATTTT. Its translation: CASGFLQYTSTDTQYF.

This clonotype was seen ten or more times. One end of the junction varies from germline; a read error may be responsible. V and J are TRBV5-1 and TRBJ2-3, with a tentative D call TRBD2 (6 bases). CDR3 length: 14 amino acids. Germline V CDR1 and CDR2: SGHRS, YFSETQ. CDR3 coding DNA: TGTGCCAGCAGTTTAGCGGTCGGGACAGATACGCAGTATTTT. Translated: CASSLAVGTDTQYF.

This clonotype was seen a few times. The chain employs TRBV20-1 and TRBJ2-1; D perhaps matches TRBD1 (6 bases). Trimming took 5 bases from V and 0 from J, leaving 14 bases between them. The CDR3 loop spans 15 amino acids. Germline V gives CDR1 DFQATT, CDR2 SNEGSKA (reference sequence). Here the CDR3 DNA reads TGCAGTGCTCGGGAAGGGGGAAGCTCCTACAATGAGCAGTTCTTC. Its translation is CSAREGGSSYNEQFF.

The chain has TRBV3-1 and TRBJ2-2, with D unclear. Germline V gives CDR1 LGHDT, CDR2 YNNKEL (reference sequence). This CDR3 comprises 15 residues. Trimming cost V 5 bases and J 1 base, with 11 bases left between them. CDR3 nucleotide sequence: TGTGCCAGCAGCTTCTACCGGATGAACACCGGGGAGCTGTTTTTT. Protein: CASSFYRMNTGELFF.

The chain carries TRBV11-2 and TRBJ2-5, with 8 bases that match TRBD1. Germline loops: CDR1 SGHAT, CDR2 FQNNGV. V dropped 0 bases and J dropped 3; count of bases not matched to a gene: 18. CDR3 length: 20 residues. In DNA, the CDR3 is TGTGCCAGCAGCTTAGAAATACACCCCTGGGACAGGCCCTTCGAAGAGACCCAGTACTTC. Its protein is CASSLEIHPWDRPFEETQYF.

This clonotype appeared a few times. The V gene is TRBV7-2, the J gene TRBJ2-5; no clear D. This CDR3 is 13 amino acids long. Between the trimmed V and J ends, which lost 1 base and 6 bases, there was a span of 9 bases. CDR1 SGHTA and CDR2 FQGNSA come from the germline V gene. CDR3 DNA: TGTGCCAGCAGCTTAGAAGCTCCTCAGACCCAGTACTTC. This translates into CASSLEAPQTQYF.

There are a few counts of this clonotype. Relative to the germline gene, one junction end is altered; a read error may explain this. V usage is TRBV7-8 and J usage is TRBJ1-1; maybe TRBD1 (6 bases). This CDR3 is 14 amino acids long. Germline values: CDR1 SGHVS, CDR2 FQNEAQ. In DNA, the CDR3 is TGTGCCAGCAGCCTAGCCTCAGGGACATCTGAAGCTTTCTTT. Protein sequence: CASSLASGTSEAFF.

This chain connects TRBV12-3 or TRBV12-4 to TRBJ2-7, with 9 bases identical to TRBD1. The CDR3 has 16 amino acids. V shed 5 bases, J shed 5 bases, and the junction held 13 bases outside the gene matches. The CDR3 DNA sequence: TGTGCCAGCAGTCCGGGATCCGGGACAGGGTCCCACGAGCAGTACTTC. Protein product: CASSPGSGTGSHEQYF.

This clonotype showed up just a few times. CDR3 DNA: TGCAGTGCTAATAGCGGGACCTCCACAGATACGCAGTATTTT. Its protein is CSANSGTSTDTQYF. This sequence joins TRBV20-1 and TRBJ2-3, with 8 bases matching TRBD2. The CDR3 is made up of 14 amino acids. V dropped 4 bases and J dropped 2; count of bases not matched to a gene: 5. CDR1 is DFQATT, CDR2 SNEGSKA, per germline (reference sequence).

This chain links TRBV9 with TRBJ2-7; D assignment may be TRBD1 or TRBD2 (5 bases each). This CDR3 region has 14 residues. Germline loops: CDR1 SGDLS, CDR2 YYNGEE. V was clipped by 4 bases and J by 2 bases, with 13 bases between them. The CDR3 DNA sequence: TGTGCCAGCAGCCCTTTTCGGGGCCCCTACGAGCAGTACTTC. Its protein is CASSPFRGPYEQYF.

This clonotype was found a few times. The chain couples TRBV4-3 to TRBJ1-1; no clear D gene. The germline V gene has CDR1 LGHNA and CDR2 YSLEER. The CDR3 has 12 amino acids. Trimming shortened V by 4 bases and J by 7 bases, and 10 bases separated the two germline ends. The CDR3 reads CASSRVSGEAFF. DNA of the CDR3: TGCGCCAGCAGCCGAGTATCGGGTGAAGCTTTCTTT.

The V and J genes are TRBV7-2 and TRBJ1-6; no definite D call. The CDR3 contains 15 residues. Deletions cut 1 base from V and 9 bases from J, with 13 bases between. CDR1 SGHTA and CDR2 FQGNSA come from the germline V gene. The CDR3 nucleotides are TGTGCCAGCAGCTTAGGTCTAGGGCTACTTTCACCCCTCCACTTT. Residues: CASSLGLGLLSPLHF.

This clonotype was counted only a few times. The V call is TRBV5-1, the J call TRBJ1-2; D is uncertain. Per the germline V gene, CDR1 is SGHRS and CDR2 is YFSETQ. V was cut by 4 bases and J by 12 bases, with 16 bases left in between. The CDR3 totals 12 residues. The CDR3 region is CASSDGGVSHTF. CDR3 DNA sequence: TGCGCCAGCAGCGACGGAGGTGTCAGCCACACCTTC.

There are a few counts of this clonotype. CDR3 DNA: TGTGCCAGCAGCCAAGATCGCACAGGGGGCGCGAAGCAGCCCCAGCATTTT. Translating it yields CASSQDRTGGAKQPQHF. This chain connects TRBV4-2 to TRBJ1-5; 9 bases map to TRBD1. V gave up 0 bases and J gave up 7 bases; unmatched junction bases: 10. The CDR3 is 17 residues long. Germline values: CDR1 LGHNA, CDR2 YNFKEQ.

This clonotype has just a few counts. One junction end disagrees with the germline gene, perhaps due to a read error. CDR3 loop: CSVVMRAEQEAQYF. CDR3 bases: TGCAGCGTGGTTATGAGGGCGGAACAAGAGGCCCAGTACTTC. The V gene is TRBV29-1, the J gene TRBJ2-5, with D perhaps TRBD2 (5 bases). This CDR3 is built from 14 residues. Germline CDR1 reads SQVTM; CDR2 reads ANQGSEA.

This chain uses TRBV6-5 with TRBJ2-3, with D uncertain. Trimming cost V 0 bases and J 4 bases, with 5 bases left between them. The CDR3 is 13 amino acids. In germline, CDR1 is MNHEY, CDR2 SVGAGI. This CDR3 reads CASSYSSSDTQYF. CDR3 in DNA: TGTGCCAGCAGTTACTCTAGCTCAGATACGCAGTATTTT.

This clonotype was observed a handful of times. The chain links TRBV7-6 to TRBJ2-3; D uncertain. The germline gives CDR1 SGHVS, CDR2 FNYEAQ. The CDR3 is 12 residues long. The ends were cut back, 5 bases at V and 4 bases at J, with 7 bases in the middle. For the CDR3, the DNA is TGTGCCAGCAGCCCAATTGCAGATACGCAGTATTTT. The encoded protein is CASSPIADTQYF.